The clone carrying this TCR beta chain was detected a few times. No antigen is known for it. J was trimmed by 5 bases and V by 5 bases; bases with no gene match: 12. The CDR3 covers 16 residues. CDR1 SGHNT and CDR2 YENEEA come from the germline V gene. This record belongs to a study of cytomegalovirus exposure and HLA in healthy donors. General study results and limits: A classifier reportedly called cytomegalovirus status with high sensitivity and specificity.

PCR involved 60 Vbeta and 13 Jbeta primers. Data came from immunoSEQ multiplex PCR; TCRdb stores just in-frame clones and leaves some out. Of under 150,000 clones listed, 70% to 85% were seen once; the top ten hold around 4.3%. The rearrangement links TRBV11-3 to TRBJ2-5, with 9 bases identical to TRBD1. This sequence originates from a woman aged 40 to 50 in good health and CMV-seropositive. The source material was PBMCs. This chain's CDR3 is CASSGRDREGRETQYF. The CDR3 DNA is TGTGCCAGCAGCGGAAGGGACAGGGAGGGGAGGGAGACCCAGTACTTC. Full variable domain (remainder filled in from reference TRBV11-3 and TRBJ2-5): EAGVVQSPRYKIIEKKQPVAFWCNPISGHNTLYWYLQNLGQGPELLIRYENEEAVDDSQLPKDRFSAERLKGVDSTLKIQPAELGDSAVYLCASSGRDREGRETQYFGPGTRLLVL.